This TCR beta chain was profiled in a study of T-cell memory formation after mild COVID-19. Background on the study: TCR clusters were largely donor specific.

This clonotype came up many times. Its cognate antigen is unknown. Amplification by 5'RACE using constant-segment primers produced TCR alpha and TCR beta cDNA libraries that carried sample barcodes and UMIs. TCRdb re-called the 5' RACE reads through MiXCR, storing one row per CDR3 protein. The sample has about 180,000 distinct CDR3 sequences, roughly 16% seen once. Study-wide points: Contracting clones from day 15 to 85 had balanced CD4/CD8; later expanders favoured CD4+. Clones that contracted clustered mainly in CM and EM if CD4+ and in EMRA if CD8+.

CDR3 length: 15 amino acids. V lost 1 base to trimming and J lost 7 bases; unmatched junction nucleotides: 8. Germline values: CDR1 SGHDN, CDR2 FVKESK. Material for sequencing was PBMCs or a T cell subset sorted from them (not recorded which). The clonotype was recovered from an adult woman who had mild COVID-19 (a few samples of this study predate the infection). Cell type and time point are not known. The J gene is TRBJ2-7, the V gene TRBV14; 9 bases are shared with TRBD2. The CDR3 loop reads CASSQVTSGPLEQYF. CDR3 nucleotide sequence: TGTGCCAGCAGCCAAGTGACTAGCGGCCCGCTGGAGCAGTACTTC.